This passage covers 2 T cell receptor beta chains from one sample sequenced in a study of cytomegalovirus exposure and HLA in healthy donors. The study ran its PCR with 60 Vbeta and 13 Jbeta primers. Produced via immunoSEQ multiplex PCR; TCRdb's table is partial and in-frame only. The sample contains 150,000 to 200,000 clones, 81% of which appear only once. Sequencing was performed on PBMCs. Receptor source: a man aged 18 to 29 in good health and CMV-seronegative.

Of note for this clone: A read error may explain this, as a much larger clone is one base away. This sequence joins TRBV5-1 and TRBJ2-5; D is perhaps TRBD1 (6 bases). The assigned J gene may be wrong: the sequence end matches TRBJ2-7 better. The CDR3 runs 12 residues. The germline gives CDR1 SGHRS, CDR2 YFSETQ. Here the CDR3 reads CASSRDNYEQYF. The CDR3 nucleotides read TGCGCCAGCAGCCGGGACAACTACGAGCAGTACTTC.

A single count supports this clone. This sequence joins TRBV10-3 and TRBJ1-2, with TRBD1 as a possible D gene (6 bases). The CDR3 runs 17 residues. Trimming cost V 3 bases and J 2 bases, with 19 bases left between them. Germline values: CDR1 ENHRY, CDR2 SYGVKD. CDR3 DNA: TGTGCCATCAGTGAACCATGGACAGAGGCAACCAACTATGGCTACACCTTC. Protein: CAISEPWTEATNYGYTF.